This T cell receptor beta chain is drawn from a study of spatial heterogeneity in lung cancer. Time point defined: blood at routine non-recurrence follow-up after resection. There are many counts of this clonotype. CDR1 and CDR2 from the germline V gene are SGDLS and YYNGEE. V was trimmed by 3 bases and J by 7 bases, leaving 8 bases between them. This CDR3 region has 13 residues. From the 5' RACE reads, TCRdb called clonotypes with MiXCR, one entry per CDR3 protein. The profile shows 49,000 or so distinct CDR3 sequences, over 9.5% of them singletons. The specimen was PBMCs, collected at follow-up. The chain joins TRBV9 to TRBJ1-6, with D unresolved. The TCR sequence derives from a male donor with early-stage non-small cell lung cancer. The chain's CDR3 is CASSDRPNSPLHF. CDR3 sequence (DNA): TGTGCCAGCAGCGACAGACCAAATTCACCCCTCCACTTT. Supplemented by reference TRBV9 and TRBJ1-6, the full variable domain reads DSGVTQTPKHLITATGQRVTLRCSPRSGDLSVYWYQQSLDQGLQFLIQYYNGEERAKGNILERFSAQQFPDLHSELNLSSLELGDSALYFCASSDRPNSPLHFGNGTRLTVT.